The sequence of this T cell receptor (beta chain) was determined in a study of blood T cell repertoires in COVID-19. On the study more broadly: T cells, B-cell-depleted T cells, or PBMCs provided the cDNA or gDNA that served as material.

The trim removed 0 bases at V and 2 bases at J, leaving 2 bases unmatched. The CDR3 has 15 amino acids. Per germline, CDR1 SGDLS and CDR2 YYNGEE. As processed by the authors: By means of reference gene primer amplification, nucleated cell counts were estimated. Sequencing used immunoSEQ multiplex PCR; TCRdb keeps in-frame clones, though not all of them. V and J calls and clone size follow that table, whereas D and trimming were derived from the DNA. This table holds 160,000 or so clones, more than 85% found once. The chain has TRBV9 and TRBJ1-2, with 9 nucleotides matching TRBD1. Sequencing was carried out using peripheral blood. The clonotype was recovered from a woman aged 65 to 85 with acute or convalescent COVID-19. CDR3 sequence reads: CASSVGDRANYGYTF. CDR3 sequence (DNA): TGTGCCAGCAGCGTAGGGGACAGGGCCAACTATGGCTACACCTTC. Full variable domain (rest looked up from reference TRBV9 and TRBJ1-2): DSGVTQTPKHLITATGQRVTLRCSPRSGDLSVYWYQQSLDQGLQFLIQYYNGEERAKGNILERFSAQQFPDLHSELNLSSLELGDSALYFCASSVGDRANYGYTFGSGTRLTVV.